This is a list of T cell receptor beta chains from one sample in a study of cytomegalovirus exposure and HLA in healthy donors. The method was immunoSEQ multiplex PCR; TCRdb's version includes in-frame clones alone and lacks a portion of them. The table has some 98,000 clones, more than 60% seen once. Sequences were obtained from PBMCs. These receptors all come from a man between 18 and 35 years old in good health and CMV-seropositive. Each CDR3 is given with its conserved first and last residue. Fields, in order: clone size, V gene, D gene, J gene, CDR3 DNA, CDR3 protein. D genes are given only for firm matches. Clone size is shown for a subset of rows, as once, few, many or a class of expanded clone.

NA	TRBV10-2	TRBD2	TRBJ2-3	TGCGCCAGCACCGAGCCGGGACTAGCGGTCACAGATACGCAGTATTTT	CASTEPGLAVTDTQYF
NA	TRBV2	NA	TRBJ2-5	TGTGCCAGCAGTGACAGGATGATCCAAGAGACCCAGTACTTC	CASSDRMIQETQYF
NA	TRBV6-4	NA	TRBJ1-2	TGTGCCAGCAGTGACGGGAAAGGCGGGTCCTATGGCTACACCTTC	CASSDGKGGSYGYTF
once	TRBV5-1	TRBD1	TRBJ1-2	TGCGCCAGCAGCTTCATTACAGGGGATGGCTACACCTTC	CASSFITGDGYTF
NA	TRBV7-9	TRBD2	TRBJ2-1	TGTGCCAGCAGCTTAGTATTGCGGGGGGGCAAGAATGAGCAGTTCTTC	CASSLVLRGGKNEQFF
NA	TRBV15	TRBD1	TRBJ2-1	TGTGCCACCAACCCTCCGGGACAGGGGGATCGTGAGCAGTTCTTC	CATNPPGQGDREQFF
NA	TRBV5-6	NA	TRBJ2-7	TGTGCCAGCAGCTTGTACGGGGGCTACGAGCAGTACTTC	CASSLYGGYEQYF
NA	TRBV7-8	NA	TRBJ1-1	TGTGCCAGCAGCTCTGAATCGGTAATGAACACTGAAGCTTTCTTT	CASSSESVMNTEAFF
NA	TRBV27	TRBD1	TRBJ1-5	TGTGCCAGCAGCCTGGGACAGGGTGGCCAGCCCCAGCATTTT	CASSLGQGGQPQHF
NA	TRBV9	NA	TRBJ2-2	TGTGCCAGCAGCAGGGGAAACACCGGGGAGCTGTTTTTT	CASSRGNTGELFF
once	TRBV5-6	TRBD1	TRBJ2-5	TGTGCCAGCAGCATTAGACAGGGCGGAGAGACCCAGTACTTC	CASSIRQGGETQYF
NA	TRBV5-1	NA	TRBJ1-1	TGCGCCAGCAGCCCTAGCGGAAAGAACACTGAAGCTTTCTTT	CASSPSGKNTEAFF
NA	TRBV6-4	NA	TRBJ1-1	TGTGCCAGCAGTGAGGGCTTGAACACTGAAGCTTTCTTT	CASSEGLNTEAFF
NA	TRBV6-1	TRBD1	TRBJ2-2	TGTGCCAGCAGGGATAGGACAGGCGGGGAGCTGTTTTTT	CASRDRTGGELFF
NA	TRBV5-1	TRBD1	TRBJ2-7	TGCGCCAGCAGGGGGACAGGTCCAAGGAACGAGCAGTACTTC	CASRGTGPRNEQYF
NA	TRBV5-1	TRBD1	TRBJ2-7	TGCGCCAGCAGCTTGCCCGGGACAGGGGTATACGAGCAGTACTTC	CASSLPGTGVYEQYF
NA	TRBV11-2	TRBD2	TRBJ2-5	TGTGCCAGCAGCTTAGATCGGGGGGGAGGGGAGACCCAGTACTTC	CASSLDRGGGETQYF
few	TRBV7-9	TRBD1	TRBJ2-2	TGTGCCAGCAGCTCAGACAGGGACACCGGGGAGCTGTTTTTT	CASSSDRDTGELFF
NA	TRBV6-5	NA	TRBJ1-2	TGTGCCAGCAGTTTACGGGGGAACTACTATGGCTACACCTTC	CASSLRGNYYGYTF
NA	TRBV11-2	TRBD1	TRBJ1-1	TGTGCCAGCAGCTCCAGGGGGCAGAACACTGAAGCTTTCTTT	CASSSRGQNTEAFF
NA	TRBV6-5	TRBD2	TRBJ2-7	TGTGCCAGCAGTTCGGCGGGGGGGCCCGTAGGGTACGAGCAGTACTTC	CASSSAGGPVGYEQYF
NA	TRBV5-8	TRBD1	TRBJ2-3	TGTGCCATCTCGGACAGGTTTTTCGAAGATACGCAGTATTTT	CAISDRFFEDTQYF
NA	TRBV29-1	NA	TRBJ2-1	TGCAGCGTTGAAGAGAGGGTCGGGGTCTCCTACAATGAGCAGTTCTTC	CSVEERVGVSYNEQFF
NA	TRBV10-2	TRBD2	TRBJ2-1	TGCGCCAGCAACCAGGCTAGCGGGGCGACCTACAATGAGCAGTTCTTC	CASNQASGATYNEQFF
NA	TRBV7-8	NA	TRBJ1-5	TGTGCCAGCGCGGGAGAGGGGGTGAGCAATCAGCCCCAGCATTTT	CASAGEGVSNQPQHF
NA	TRBV6-1	NA	TRBJ1-5	TGTGCCAGCAGTGACAGGGGTGGGAGCAATCAGCCCCAGCATTTT	CASSDRGGSNQPQHF
few	TRBV7-6	TRBD2	TRBJ2-3	TGTGCCAGCAGCTTAGCTGCGGGGGGGACAGATACGCAGTATTTT	CASSLAAGGTDTQYF
once	TRBV28	NA	TRBJ1-3	TGTGCCAGCAGTTTAACGAGCTCATACTCTGGAAACACCATATATTTT	CASSLTSSYSGNTIYF
NA	TRBV9	NA	TRBJ1-1	TGTGCCAGCAGCGTAGTCGGACAGCTGAACACTGAAGCTTTCTTT	CASSVVGQLNTEAFF
NA	TRBV7-8	NA	TRBJ1-3	TGTGCCAGCAGCTTCCGATCGATACTGGTCTCTGGAAACACCATATATTTT	CASSFRSILVSGNTIYF
NA	TRBV27	NA	TRBJ1-5	TGTGCCAGCAGTTTATCAGCGGGTTACCAGCCCCAGCATTTT	CASSLSAGYQPQHF
NA	TRBV30	NA	TRBJ2-3	TGTGCCTGGAGTTTCATCGGAGATACGCAGTATTTT	CAWSFIGDTQYF
NA	TRBV19	TRBD2	TRBJ2-1	TGTGCCAGTAGTATCGGGGTAGCGGGGGATCCTTACAATGAGCAGTTCTTC	CASSIGVAGDPYNEQFF
NA	TRBV6-1	NA	TRBJ2-5	TGTGCCAGCATTAGGGGGGGGGCCTCTGAGACCCAGTACTTC	CASIRGGASETQYF